Following are 14 T cell receptor beta chains from one sample sequenced in a study of T cells in Graves' hyperthyroidism and ophthalmopathy. From RNA transcripts, TCR beta CDR3 regions were amplified. Carried out on the TCR CDR3, a first-round RT-PCR used the HTBI primer set. One entry per CDR3 protein, called by TCRdb with MiXCR from the multiplex PCR reads. The data show about 740,000 distinct CDR3 sequences, approximately 15% seen once. Input material: blood. The source is a woman younger than 30 with Graves' hyperthyroidism.

This rearrangement joins TRBV19 to TRBJ1-1; D unresolved. CDR1 and CDR2 (germline): LNHDA, SQIVND (reference sequence). Trimming cost V 6 bases and J 4 bases, with 21 bases left between them. This CDR3 has 16 amino acids. The CDR3: CASRGLAAGGGTEAFF. CDR3 DNA sequence: TGTGCCAGTAGGGGATTGGCGGCGGGAGGCGGCACTGAAGCTTTCTTT.

This clonotype came up many times. V usage is TRBV20-1 and J usage is TRBJ1-1; D gene unclear. The CDR3 spans 14 residues. V was cut by 3 bases and J by 3 bases, with 14 bases left in between. Germline CDR1 DFQATT, CDR2 SNEGSKA (reference sequence). The CDR3 here is CSARVGGPDTEAFF. The CDR3 nucleotides read TGCAGTGCTAGGGTCGGTGGGCCTGACACTGAAGCTTTCTTT.

In this sample, this clonotype turned up a few times. CDR3 sequence: CASSERGQGSYNEQFF. DNA of the CDR3: TGTGCCAGCAGTGAACGAGGGCAGGGGTCCTACAATGAGCAGTTCTTC. This chain joins TRBV6-1 and TRBJ2-1; D is perhaps TRBD1 (6 bases). CDR1 is MNHNS and CDR2 is SASEGT in the germline V gene. The length of the CDR3 is 16 residues. V dropped 2 bases and J dropped 1 base, with 12 bases sitting between them.

This clonotype came up a few times. The chain recombines TRBV12-3 or TRBV12-4 with TRBJ1-2, with 11 positions matching TRBD1. V shed 3 bases and J 14 bases; nucleotides not matched to a gene: 8. This CDR3 is 13 amino acids long. The chain's CDR3 is CASSFYPDRGHTF. In DNA form, the CDR3 reads TGTGCCAGCAGTTTCTATCCGGACAGGGGGCATACCTTC.

This clonotype appeared many times. The chain is built from TRBV15 and TRBJ2-5; D is perhaps TRBD1 (6 bases). V was pared by 5 bases and J by 2 bases, with 9 bases between. Germline assignment: CDR1 LNHNV and CDR2 YYDKDF (reference sequence). CDR3 length: 13 residues. The CDR3 protein is CATSRQVQETQYF. CDR3 DNA: TGTGCCACCAGCCGACAGGTTCAAGAGACCCAGTACTTC.

This clonotype has more than one count but fewer than ten. The chain has TRBV2 and TRBJ1-2; D not resolved. The CDR3 consists of 11 residues. The germline V and J ends were trimmed by 4 bases and 8 bases, with 8 bases remaining between them. CDR1 SNHLY and CDR2 FYNNEI come from the germline V gene. CDR3 loop: CASSVQTGYTF. In nucleotides, the CDR3 is TGTGCCAGCAGTGTCCAGACCGGCTACACCTTC.

This clonotype was seen ten or more times. The V call is TRBV7-3, the J call TRBJ2-2, with TRBD2 as a possible D gene (6 bases). Looked up from germline, CDR1 is SGHTA and CDR2 is FQGTGA. The V gene lost 7 bases and the J gene lost 3 bases, with 15 bases spanning the gap. The CDR3 runs to 15 residues. Here the CDR3 reads CASMDYPLDTGELFF. The CDR3 nucleotides read TGTGCCAGCATGGACTACCCCTTGGACACCGGGGAGCTGTTTTTT.

The V gene is TRBV11-3, the J gene TRBJ2-5, with D hard to call. The CDR3 length is 19 residues. Trimming removed 4 bases at V and 1 base at J, with 25 bases between. Germline lookup yields CDR1 SGHNT and CDR2 YENEEA. The CDR3 coding sequence is TGTGCCAGCAGCTCCCCCGTTTCCCGGCAGGCCCCACCCCAAGAGACCCAGTACTTC. Its translation is CASSSPVSRQAPPQETQYF.

This clonotype was seen a handful of times. The chain has TRBV7-7 and TRBJ2-2; D might be TRBD1 or TRBD2, each matching 5 bases. The germline CDR1 and CDR2 sequences are SSHAT and FNYEAQ (reference sequence). This CDR3 region has 16 residues. Trimming took 5 bases from V and 0 from J, leaving 13 bases between them. CDR3 in amino acids: CASSRGTVTNTGELFF. Here the CDR3 DNA reads TGTGCCAGCAGCCGTGGGACGGTTACGAACACCGGGGAGCTGTTTTTT.

There are a few counts of this clonotype. This chain joins TRBV10-2 and TRBJ2-1; 8 bases line up with TRBD1. CDR1 and CDR2 from the germline V gene are WSHSY and SAAADI. There are 14 residues in the CDR3. The ends lost 6 bases at V and 6 bases at J; junction bases unmatched: 7. The DNA for the CDR3 is TGCGCCAGCAGGCCCGGGACAGGCCTCAATGAGCAGTTCTTC. Translated: CASRPGTGLNEQFF.

V gene TRBV6-1 combines with J gene TRBJ2-3; 9 positions agree with TRBD2. CDR1 is MNHNS, CDR2 SASEGT, per germline. CDR3 size: 14 residues. V lost 6 bases, J lost 9 bases, and 10 bases stayed unmatched. The CDR3 here is CASRNLAGVSTQYF. The CDR3 DNA is TGTGCCAGCAGAAACTTAGCGGGAGTCTCGACGCAGTATTTT.

A few counts support this clonotype. V is TRBV4-2 and J is TRBJ1-4; D may be TRBD1 (6 bases). The CDR3 spans 14 residues. The V end was cut by 5 bases, the J end by 7 bases, with 14 bases between. Germline V gene data show CDR1 as LGHNA and CDR2 as YNFKEQ. For the CDR3, the DNA is TGTGCCAGCAGCTTATCAGGGGAAGTTGAAAAACTGTTTTTT. Translated: CASSLSGEVEKLFF.

For this clonotype: This may be a read error: a much more frequent sequence differs by one nucleotide. The V call is TRBV6-2 or TRBV6-3, the J call TRBJ2-1; D possibly corresponds to TRBD2 (5 bases). CDR1 is MNHEY and CDR2 is SVGEGT in the germline V gene. Trimming cost V 5 bases and J 0 bases, with 14 bases left between them. The CDR3 extends over 16 amino acids. The DNA of the CDR3 is TGTGCCAGCAGTGGAGGCCTCGCCAGCTCCTACAATGAGCAGTTCTTC. As protein: CASSGGLASSYNEQFF.

The genes are TRBV20-1 and TRBJ1-1, with TRBD1 as a possible D gene (6 bases). Deletions cut 3 bases from V and 8 bases from J, with 22 bases between. Germline CDR1 DFQATT, CDR2 SNEGSKA (reference sequence). This CDR3 region has 15 residues. DNA for the CDR3: TGCAGTGCTAGTCTACCTTCGGACAGAAACAGAGAAGCTTTCTTT. Translated: CSASLPSDRNREAFF.